The 14 T cell receptor beta chains below were found in one sample sequenced in a study of graft-versus-host responses after intestinal transplantation. These receptors' targets are unknown. Sequencing was performed with immunoSEQ multiplex PCR; in TCRdb, only in-frame clones are kept and a portion is missing. The data show 80,000 to 100,000 clones, roughly four fifths seen once. Sequences were derived from unstimulated CD8+ T cells sorted from spleen or lymph node cells, sampled before intestinal transplant. The receptors were gathered from a human donor who received an intestinal transplant.

In this sample, this clone turned up a few times. The chain links TRBV6-6 to TRBJ2-5; tentatively, D is TRBD2 (7 bases). CDR3 length: 15 amino acids. Trimming took off 6 bases at V and 3 bases at J, with 17 bases between the two ends. From germline, CDR1 is MNHNY and CDR2 SVGAGI (reference sequence). The CDR3 is CASSLEGGVKETQYF. The CDR3 DNA reads TGTGCCAGCAGCCTCGAAGGGGGGGTAAAAGAGACCCAGTACTTC.

The chain recombines TRBV7-2 with TRBJ2-7; 10 bases are shared with TRBD2. J gave up 2 bases and V 3 bases, and 7 bases lay outside the gene matches. CDR3 size: 16 residues. CDR1 is SGHTA and CDR2 is FQGNSA in the germline V gene. For the CDR3, the DNA is TGTGCCAGCAGCTTGTATAGCGGGAGGTACCCCTACGAGCAGTACTTC. Protein sequence: CASSLYSGRYPYEQYF.

The chain uses TRBV6-6 and TRBJ2-5; TRBD1 agrees at 9 bases. This CDR3 is built from 15 residues. V lost 5 bases to trimming and J lost 5 bases; unmatched junction nucleotides: 9. Germline CDR1 is MNHNY and CDR2 is SVGAGI (reference sequence). The CDR3 nucleotides are TGTGCCAGCAGTAAAACAGGGGGCAATTTGGAGACCCAGTACTTC. Translation gives CASSKTGGNLETQYF.

The chain has TRBV13 and TRBJ2-1; a weak D match, TRBD2 (5 bases). Germline V gene sequence: CDR1 PRHDT, CDR2 FYEKMQ (reference sequence). This CDR3 comprises 13 residues. The V end was cut by 4 bases, the J end by 4 bases, with 8 bases between. CDR3 sequence: CASSSTRYNEQFF. The CDR3 DNA reads TGTGCCAGCAGCTCAACTAGGTACAATGAGCAGTTCTTC. The variable domain in full, completed from reference TRBV13 and TRBJ2-1, reads AAGVIQSPRHLIKEKRETATLKCYPIPRHDTVYWYQQGPGQDPQFLISFYEKMQSDKGSIPDRFSAQQFSDYHSELNMSSLELGDSALYFCASSSTRYNEQFFGPGTRLTVL.

Of note for this clone: Germline is not matched at one junction end, which may reflect a read error. The chain recombines TRBV6-5 with TRBJ2-1, with 14 bases lining up with TRBD2. CDR1 MNHEY and CDR2 SVGAGI come from the germline V gene. The CDR3 is 16 amino acids. CDR3: CASSWTSGRSFNEQFF. The CDR3 DNA sequence: TGTGCCAGCAGTTGGACTAGCGGGAGGTCCTTCAATGAGCAGTTCTTC.

The rearrangement links TRBV11-2 to TRBJ1-2, with TRBD1 matching over 10 bases. With V trimmed by 5 bases and J by 3 bases, 6 bases remained unmatched. There are 15 residues in the CDR3. Germline-derived CDR1 and CDR2 are SGHAT and FQNNGV. Written as DNA, the CDR3 is TGTGCCAGCAGCAGGGGAGGACAGGGGGACTATGGCTACACCTTC. Its translation: CASSRGGQGDYGYTF.

In its sample, this clone was seen a few times. This sequence joins TRBV7-9 and TRBJ1-2; D might be TRBD1 (6 bases). Trimming cost V 6 bases and J 0 bases, with 14 bases left between them. Germline-derived CDR1 and CDR2 are SEHNR and FQNEAQ (reference sequence). The CDR3 runs 15 residues. The CDR3 region has the DNA TGTGCCAGCAGGGGAGACAGGCCTCCTAACTATGGCTACACCTTC. This gives the protein CASRGDRPPNYGYTF.

The chain is built from TRBV7-7 and TRBJ2-3; D unclear. The CDR3 runs to 16 residues. Germline CDR1 is SSHAT and CDR2 is FNYEAQ (reference sequence). V lost 4 bases and J lost 7, with 21 bases in between. The CDR3 region is CASSSEHPTGINTQYF. The CDR3 DNA reads TGTGCCAGCAGCTCTGAACACCCTACCGGTATAAATACGCAGTATTTT.

The chain joins TRBV29-1 to TRBJ2-1; tentatively, D is TRBD2 (6 bases). The ends were cut back, 6 bases at V and 5 bases at J, with 11 bases in the middle. The CDR3 has 12 residues. The germline V gene encodes CDR1 SQVTM and CDR2 ANQGSEA. The CDR3 sequence is CSVLGGDNEQFF. CDR3 bases: TGCAGCGTCCTGGGAGGAGACAATGAGCAGTTCTTC.

V and J are TRBV5-5 and TRBJ2-3; 9 bases map to TRBD1. CDR3 size: 14 residues. Germline CDR1 and CDR2: SGHKS and YYEKEE (reference sequence). The junction had 8 bases not matched to a gene; V was cut back by 6 bases and J by 6 bases. The CDR3 DNA is TGTGCCAGCATCCTCGGACAGGGGCGGGATACGCAGTATTTT. Its translation is CASILGQGRDTQYF.

The CDR3 is CASSPSTGALYEQYF. CDR3 DNA sequence: TGTGCCAGCAGTCCATCGACAGGGGCTCTCTACGAGCAGTACTTC. The rearrangement uses TRBV6-5 and TRBJ2-7, with TRBD1 matching over 8 bases. This CDR3 has 15 amino acids. The V gene's germline CDR1 is MNHEY and CDR2 SVGAGI. With 5 bases clipped from V and 3 bases from J, the junction kept 9 bases outside the gene matches.

The chain carries TRBV11-2 and TRBJ1-6, with D uncertain. This CDR3 contains 17 residues. The germline V and J ends were trimmed by 3 bases and 6 bases, with 18 bases remaining between them. CDR1 and CDR2 from the germline V gene are SGHAT and FQNNGV. In DNA, the CDR3 is TGTGCCAGCAGCTTTTCAGTAGTCCCACCTCTTAATTCACCCCTCCACTTT. Encoded protein: CASSFSVVPPLNSPLHF.

V usage is TRBV30 and J usage is TRBJ2-1, with 11 bases matching TRBD2. The germline CDR1 and CDR2 sequences are GTSNPN and SVGIG (reference sequence). CDR3 length: 15 residues. Trimming took 6 bases from V and 5 from J; bases not matched to a gene: 9. The CDR3 nucleotides are TGTGCCTGTTATGCCGGGACTAGCGGACACAATGAGCAGTTCTTC. Its protein is CACYAGTSGHNEQFF.

J is TRBJ1-1 and V is TRBV30; tentative D call: TRBD1 (5 bases). CDR1 is GTSNPN, CDR2 SVGIG, per germline (reference sequence). The CDR3 spans 13 residues. V shed 4 bases and J shed 5 bases, with 14 bases lying between them. The CDR3 coding sequence is TGTGCCTGGAACGTAGGGGATGGGACTGAAGCTTTCTTT. Its protein is CAWNVGDGTEAFF.